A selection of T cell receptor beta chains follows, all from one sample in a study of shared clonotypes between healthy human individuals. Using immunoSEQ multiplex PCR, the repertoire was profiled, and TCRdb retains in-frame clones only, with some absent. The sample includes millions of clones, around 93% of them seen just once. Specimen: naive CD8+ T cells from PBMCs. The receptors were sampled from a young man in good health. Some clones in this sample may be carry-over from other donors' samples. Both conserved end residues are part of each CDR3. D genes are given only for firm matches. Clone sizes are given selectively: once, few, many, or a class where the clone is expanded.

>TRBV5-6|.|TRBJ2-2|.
TGTGCCAGCAGCTTTAGTGGGGAGCTGTTTTTT
CASSFSGELFF
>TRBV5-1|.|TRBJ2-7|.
TGCGCCAGCAGCTTGGAGCTGTCCTCCTACGAGCAGTACTTC
CASSLELSSYEQYF
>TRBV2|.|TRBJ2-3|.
TGTGCCAGCAGTGAAACGGACACAGCAGATACGCAGTATTTT
CASSETDTADTQYF
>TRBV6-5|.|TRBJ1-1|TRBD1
TGTGCCAGCAGTTACTCGGCGGGACAGGGCACTGAAGCTTTCTTT
CASSYSAGQGTEAFF
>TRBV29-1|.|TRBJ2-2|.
TGCAGCGTTGATTCCTGGGGCACCGGGGAGCTGTTTTTT
CSVDSWGTGELFF
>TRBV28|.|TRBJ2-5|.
TGTGCCAGCAGTTTATTAGTAGCCAATCAAGAGACCCAGTACTTC
CASSLLVANQETQYF
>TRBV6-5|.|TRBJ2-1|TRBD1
TGTGCCAGCAGCCCGGGACAGGGGGTTTACAATGAGCAGTTCTTC
CASSPGQGVYNEQFF
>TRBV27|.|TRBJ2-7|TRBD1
TGTGTCACCGGGACAGCTTACGAGCAGTACTTC
CVTGTAYEQYF
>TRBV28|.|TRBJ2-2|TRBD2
TGTGCCAGCAGTTCACGACTAGCCCGGGAGCTGTTTTTT
CASSSRLARELFF
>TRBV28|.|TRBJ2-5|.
TGTGCCAGCAGTTTCTATCGATACTCCGGGACCGCGTACCAAGAGACCCAGTACTTC
CASSFYRYSGTAYQETQYF
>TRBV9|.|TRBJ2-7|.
TGTGCCAGCAGCGTAGATGGGTTCACCTACGAGCAGTACTTC
CASSVDGFTYEQYF
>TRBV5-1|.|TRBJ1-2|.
TGCGCCAGCAGCTCTGAAGCCGATGGATTCGCCTATGGCTACACCTTC
CASSSEADGFAYGYTF
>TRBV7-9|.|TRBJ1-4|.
TGTGCCAGCAGCCACCCGGCGGACAGCGGACTTAATGAAAAACTGTTTTTT
CASSHPADSGLNEKLFF
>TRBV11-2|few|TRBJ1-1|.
TGTGCCAGCAGGCAGCGCAGGGGGAACACTGAAGCTTTCTTT
CASRQRRGNTEAFF
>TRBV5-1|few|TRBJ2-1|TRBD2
TGCGCCAGCAGCTTTAGCGGGAGCTACAATGAGCAGTTCTTC
CASSFSGSYNEQFF
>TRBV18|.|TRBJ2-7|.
TGTGCCAGCTCATCCGGCTCGGCCTACGAGCAGTACTTC
CASSSGSAYEQYF